What follows are 23 T cell receptor beta chains derived from one specimen sequenced in a study of spatial heterogeneity in lung cancer. The time point here: sample taken at primary tumor resection. Material for sequencing was whole RNA from tumor, nontumor lung or frozen PBMC, left unsorted. Each CDR3 protein gets one entry after TCRdb re-called the 5' RACE reads with MiXCR. Among fewer than 55,000 distinct CDR3 sequences listed, 7.6% were seen once. The specimen was PBMCs, collected at surgery. These receptors came from a female donor with early-stage non-small cell lung cancer.

This chain uses TRBV9 with TRBJ1-6; D may be TRBD1 (5 bases). This CDR3 is 18 amino acids long. V was pared by 0 bases and J by 4 bases, with 17 bases between. Germline loops: CDR1 SGDLS, CDR2 YYNGEE. CDR3 DNA: TGTGCCAGCAGCGTAGGAAACAGGTTGGCACTTTATAATTCACCCCTCCACTTT. Residues: CASSVGNRLALYNSPLHF.

This clonotype was seen more than once but under ten times. V usage is TRBV12-3 or TRBV12-4 and J usage is TRBJ1-2; 7 nucleotides match TRBD1. This CDR3 is 13 amino acids long. V was pared by 5 bases and J by 2 bases, with 2 bases of the junction left unmatched. CDR3 bases: TGTGCCAGCAGTCTACAGGGGAACTATGGCTACACCTTC. Its translation is CASSLQGNYGYTF.

The table lists this clonotype with a few counts. V is TRBV11-2 and J is TRBJ2-7, with 8 positions matching TRBD1. The CDR3 loop spans 14 amino acids. Per germline, CDR1 SGHAT and CDR2 FQNNGV. Trimming took 5 bases from V and 2 from J; bases not matched to a gene: 5. The CDR3 region has the DNA TGTGCCAGCAGCCACCGGGACAGGCCCTACGAGCAGTACTTC. Translation: CASSHRDRPYEQYF.

This clonotype was seen a handful of times. The chain joins TRBV3-1 to TRBJ2-5; 10 bases line up with TRBD1. The CDR3 spans 15 residues. Germline lookup yields CDR1 LGHDT and CDR2 YNNKEL (reference sequence). The V and J ends lost 8 bases and 1 base, in that order; junction bases with no gene match: 7. The CDR3 sequence: CASDGDRGVQETQYF. The DNA for the CDR3 is TGTGCCAGCGACGGGGACAGGGGTGTCCAAGAGACCCAGTACTTC.

A few counts support this clonotype. The V gene is TRBV5-1, the J gene TRBJ1-5; unclear D gene. V lost 0 bases and J 0 bases, leaving 7 bases between the germline ends. The CDR3 totals 15 residues. Germline V gene data show CDR1 as SGHRS and CDR2 as YFSETQ. CDR3: CASSLDSNSNQPQHF. The CDR3 coding sequence is TGCGCCAGCAGCTTGGACAGTAATAGCAATCAGCCCCAGCATTTT.

V is TRBV19 and J is TRBJ2-3, with 7 bases identical to TRBD1. Germline trimming cut 6 bases from V and 2 bases from J; bases unmatched to any gene: 5. The CDR3 is 14 residues long. CDR1 and CDR2 from the germline V gene are LNHDA and SQIVND (reference sequence). The CDR3 nucleotides are TGTGCCAGTAGCCCGGGACAGACCACAGATACGCAGTATTTT. Translated: CASSPGQTTDTQYF.

This clonotype showed up just a few times. The chain recombines TRBV7-2 with TRBJ2-3; 11 bases match TRBD2. The germline CDR1 and CDR2 sequences are SGHTA and FQGNSA. V shed 5 bases and J 1 base; nucleotides not matched to a gene: 2. The CDR3 is 15 amino acids. This CDR3 is CASSLTSGGTDTQYF. The CDR3 DNA sequence: TGTGCCAGCAGCCTGACTAGCGGGGGCACAGATACGCAGTATTTT.

There are many counts of this clonotype. The V call is TRBV7-2, the J call TRBJ1-1; no reliable D call. This CDR3 is 15 amino acids long. V was pared by 5 bases and J by 1 base, with 14 bases between. Germline values: CDR1 SGHTA, CDR2 FQGNSA. The CDR3 nucleotides read TGTGCCAGCAGCGTAGACCAGGTGGGGAACACTGAAGCTTTCTTT. It encodes CASSVDQVGNTEAFF.

The table lists this clonotype with a few counts. The V and J genes are TRBV4-2 and TRBJ1-4; the match to TRBD1 covers 9 bases. The CDR3 contains 15 residues. After removal of 2 bases from V and 7 bases from J, the junction contained 5 bases not matched to a gene. Germline V lookup: CDR1 LGHNA, CDR2 YNFKEQ. CDR3 loop: CASSQLQGAREKLFF. The DNA for the CDR3 is TGTGCCAGCAGCCAACTACAGGGGGCTCGTGAAAAACTGTTTTTT.

This clonotype was detected many times. The chain carries TRBV5-6 and TRBJ2-3; 10 bases line up with TRBD2. CDR1 and CDR2 from the germline V gene are SGHDT and YYEEEE. J gave up 1 base and V 2 bases, and 10 bases lay outside the gene matches. The CDR3 contains 18 residues. CDR3 protein: CASSFPEGLAGGTDTQYF. CDR3 coding DNA: TGTGCCAGCAGCTTCCCCGAGGGGCTAGCGGGGGGCACAGATACGCAGTATTTT.

The V and J genes are TRBV7-2 and TRBJ1-2; D might be TRBD1 (5 bases). V was cut by 2 bases and J by 7 bases, with 14 bases left in between. Germline assignment: CDR1 SGHTA and CDR2 FQGNSA. This CDR3 spans 14 amino acids. The CDR3 region has the DNA TGTGCCAGCAGCTTAATTACGGGGGATCCTGGCTACACCTTC. Its translation is CASSLITGDPGYTF. Full variable domain (remainder filled in from reference TRBV7-2 and TRBJ1-2): GAGVSQSPSNKVTEKGKDVELRCDPISGHTALYWYRQSLGQGLEFLIYFQGNSAPDKSGLPSDRFSAERTGGSVSTLTIQRTQQEDSAVYLCASSLITGDPGYTFGSGTRLTVV.

This clonotype has a handful of counts. The CDR3 sequence is CASSQERGPSRSSYNEQFF. The CDR3 coding sequence is TGTGCCAGCAGCCAAGAGCGGGGCCCTAGCAGGAGCTCCTACAATGAGCAGTTCTTC. V gene TRBV4-2 combines with J gene TRBJ2-1; D is possibly TRBD2 (6 bases). Germline V gives CDR1 LGHNA, CDR2 YNFKEQ. Trimming took 0 bases from V and 0 from J, leaving 18 bases between them. The CDR3 contains 19 residues.

This clonotype appeared many times. This chain joins TRBV6-1 and TRBJ1-1; TRBD1 might be the D (6 bases). V lost 7 bases and J lost 0, with 18 bases in between. This CDR3 has 16 amino acids. Germline CDR1 is MNHNS and CDR2 is SASEGT. The CDR3 DNA sequence: TGTGCCAGCAAGTGGGATGGACAGATCATGAACACTGAAGCTTTCTTT. Translated: CASKWDGQIMNTEAFF.

This clonotype was counted only a few times. CDR3 protein: CASSSRVNTEAFF. The CDR3 nucleotides read TGTGCCAGCAGCTCAAGAGTGAACACTGAAGCTTTCTTT. The chain joins TRBV7-9 to TRBJ1-1; D is unclear. Per germline, CDR1 SEHNR and CDR2 FQNEAQ (reference sequence). V lost 4 bases, J lost 0 bases, and 6 bases lay in between. The CDR3 length is 13 residues.

Only a few counts were recorded for this clonotype. The chain uses TRBV24-1 and TRBJ2-1; D unclear. The CDR3 spans 11 residues. Trimming stripped 0 bases from V and 8 bases from J, with 1 base between. The germline CDR1 and CDR2 sequences are KGHDR and SFDVKD. CDR3 DNA sequence: TGTGCCACCAGTGATTTGTATGAGCAGTTCTTC. Translation: CATSDLYEQFF.

The sample holds many counts of this clonotype. The genes are TRBV5-6 and TRBJ1-1; possibly TRBD1 for D (5 bases). This CDR3 comprises 14 residues. Germline V gene data show CDR1 as SGHDT and CDR2 as YYEEEE. Trimming pared 1 base from V and 2 bases from J, leaving 9 bases between. CDR3 nucleotides: TGTGCCAGCAGCTTGACAGGCCCAAACACTGAAGCTTTCTTT. It yields the protein CASSLTGPNTEAFF.

This clonotype was detected ten times or more. This sequence joins TRBV11-2 and TRBJ1-2, with no clear D. The CDR3 spans 14 residues. Germline V CDR1 and CDR2: SGHAT, FQNNGV. Deletions cut 5 bases from V and 4 bases from J, with 14 bases between. The CDR3 DNA follows: TGTGCCAGCAGCCACGTGGAGGGCCTCTATGGCTACACCTTC. Encoded protein: CASSHVEGLYGYTF.

J is TRBJ2-7 and V is TRBV3-1; tentatively, D is TRBD2 (5 bases). The CDR3 extends over 12 amino acids. Trimming left V 1 base short and J 6 bases short, with 7 bases between. CDR1 and CDR2 from the germline V gene are LGHDT and YNNKEL (reference sequence). The CDR3 bases are TGTGCCAGCAGCCAAGGGGGAGCCGAGCAGTACTTC. Translating gives CASSQGGAEQYF.

There are many counts of this clonotype. The CDR3 DNA follows: TGTGCCAGCAGCTGGGGGCGGTACAATGAGCAGTTCTTC. This encodes CASSWGRYNEQFF. The chain couples TRBV7-2 to TRBJ2-1, with D perhaps TRBD1 (6 bases). Germline V CDR1 and CDR2: SGHTA, FQGNSA. Trimming shortened V by 4 bases and J by 4 bases, and 8 bases separated the two germline ends. The CDR3 totals 13 residues.

In its sample, this clonotype was seen many times. The chain uses TRBV14 and TRBJ1-2; 10 bases map to TRBD1. The V gene's germline CDR1 is SGHDN and CDR2 FVKESK. The CDR3 consists of 15 residues. V shed 4 bases, J shed 7 bases, and the junction held 9 bases outside the gene matches. The CDR3 DNA follows: TGTGCCAGCAGCCCGGGACAGGGGCTGAGTTTTGGCTACACCTTC. Its protein is CASSPGQGLSFGYTF.

Many counts were recorded for this clonotype. The J gene is TRBJ2-2, the V gene TRBV27; tentatively, D is TRBD2 (6 bases). Germline assignment: CDR1 MNHEY and CDR2 SMNVEV (reference sequence). Between the trimmed V and J ends, which lost 5 bases and 4 bases, there was a span of 11 bases. The length of the CDR3 is 14 residues. CDR3 sequence reads: CASSLGLTTGELFF. As DNA, the CDR3 is TGTGCCAGCAGTCTGGGACTGACCACCGGGGAGCTGTTTTTT.

This rearrangement joins TRBV4-1 to TRBJ1-2; 7 bases line up with TRBD1. The CDR3 sequence is 15 residues long. V lost 4 bases and J lost 7; bases outside the gene matches: 12. The germline CDR1 and CDR2 sequences are MGHRA and YSYEKL. CDR3: CASSRGEGALSGYTF. For the CDR3, the DNA is TGCGCCAGCAGCCGGGGGGAGGGGGCATTGAGTGGCTACACCTTC.

This clonotype has more than one count but fewer than ten. This chain links TRBV20-1 with TRBJ1-5; D possibly corresponds to TRBD1 (6 bases). Germline V CDR1 and CDR2: DFQATT, SNEGSKA (reference sequence). The CDR3 is 14 amino acids. V lost 6 bases, J lost 0 bases, and 12 bases lay in between. CDR3 bases: TGCAGTGCGTCAAGGGACAATAGCAATCAGCCCCAGCATTTT. It specifies CSASRDNSNQPQHF.